These 26 T cell receptor beta chains share one sample of origin, sequenced in a study of Ad26.COV2.S vaccination and SARS-CoV-2 variants. Using immunoSEQ multiplex PCR, the repertoire was profiled, and TCRdb retains in-frame clones only, with some absent. The table has approximately 410,000 clones, approximately 87% seen once. Treatment noted: some 20 received Ad26.COV2.S at low or high dose, single or two shots; about five received placebo; per-sample allocation not given. After the first vaccine or placebo injection, samples were drawn on day 63. The sequences come from peripheral blood, collected in a trial of Ad26.COV2.S vaccine versus placebo. These TCRs come from a person between 18 and 59 years old who received the Ad26.COV2.S COVID-19 vaccine or a placebo.

The rearrangement joins TRBV12-5 to TRBJ2-2, with 7 bases lining up with TRBD1. Germline V gives CDR1 LGHNT, CDR2 FRNRAP. Losses at the gene ends were 7 bases for V and 2 bases for J; bases not matched to a gene: 10. The length of the CDR3 is 16 residues. The DNA for the CDR3 is TGTGCTAGTGCCCCTACGGACAGGCCAAACACCGGGGAGCTGTTTTTT. Protein sequence: CASAPTDRPNTGELFF.

The chain uses TRBV30 and TRBJ2-5, with no clear D. Looked up from germline, CDR1 is GTSNPN and CDR2 is SVGIG (reference sequence). With 0 bases removed from V and 7 bases from J, the gap between germline ends came to 9 bases. This CDR3 has 12 residues. CDR3 sequence reads: CAWSVPAPTQYF. Written as DNA, the CDR3 is TGTGCCTGGAGTGTACCTGCTCCGACCCAGTACTTC.

The gene calls are TRBV6-1 and TRBJ1-1, with TRBD1 as a possible D gene (5 bases). The CDR3 runs 13 residues. Trimming took off 2 bases at V and 8 bases at J, with 12 bases between the two ends. Germline V gene sequence: CDR1 MNHNS, CDR2 SASEGT. The CDR3 spells CASSEWLGLEAFF. In nucleotides, the CDR3 is TGTGCCAGCAGTGAATGGTTGGGGCTCGAAGCTTTCTTT.

V usage is TRBV28 and J usage is TRBJ2-4, with D perhaps matching TRBD2 (7 bases). The CDR3 contains 15 residues. Germline CDR1 reads MDHEN; CDR2 reads SYDVKM. V dropped 3 bases and J dropped 7 bases, with 16 bases sitting between them. This CDR3 reads CASSFAGARVNIQYF. CDR3 nucleotides: TGTGCCAGCAGTTTCGCGGGGGCCCGGGTTAACATTCAGTACTTC.

This chain uses TRBV27 with TRBJ2-4; D may match TRBD1 or TRBD2 (6 bases each). This CDR3 contains 14 residues. The germline V gene has CDR1 MNHEY and CDR2 SMNVEV (reference sequence). Trimming removed 7 bases at V and 8 bases at J, with 18 bases between. In nucleotides, the CDR3 is TGTGCCAGCAAGTTCGTAGGGGGGAAGGACATTCAGTACTTC. It translates to CASKFVGGKDIQYF.

V is TRBV30 and J is TRBJ2-7; D call uncertain. The CDR3 is 13 residues long. CDR1 is GTSNPN and CDR2 is SVGIG in the germline V gene (reference sequence). Trimming cost V 0 bases and J 2 bases, with 8 bases left between them. The CDR3, as DNA: TGTGCCTGGAGTGTTTCCGGACCCTACGAGCAGTACTTC. The encoded protein is CAWSVSGPYEQYF.

This sequence joins TRBV5-4 and TRBJ1-1, with D unresolved. From germline, CDR1 is SGHNT and CDR2 YYREEE (reference sequence). The CDR3 is made up of 13 amino acids. Trimming took off 3 bases at V and 4 bases at J, with 10 bases between the two ends. CDR3: CASSSGVFTEAFF. CDR3 DNA: TGTGCCAGCAGCTCGGGAGTTTTCACTGAAGCTTTCTTT.

The rearrangement uses TRBV29-1 and TRBJ1-4; D might be TRBD1 (6 bases). The germline V and J ends were trimmed by 0 bases and 8 bases, with 13 bases remaining between them. The germline V gene has CDR1 SQVTM and CDR2 ANQGSEA. The CDR3 extends over 14 amino acids. The chain's CDR3 is CSVEDYRVREKLFF. CDR3 coding DNA: TGCAGCGTTGAAGATTACAGGGTTCGCGAAAAACTGTTTTTT.

The chain carries TRBV6-1 and TRBJ1-4; tentative D call: TRBD1 (6 bases). Trimming shortened V by 0 bases and J by 8 bases, and 16 bases separated the two germline ends. The CDR3 consists of 16 residues. Germline CDR1 is MNHNS and CDR2 is SASEGT. The CDR3 region is CASSEAGGASWEKLFF. The CDR3 nucleotides are TGTGCCAGCAGTGAAGCGGGGGGCGCCTCATGGGAAAAACTGTTTTTT.

The V call is TRBV5-6, the J call TRBJ2-3; D is perhaps TRBD2 (5 bases). Germline V CDR1 and CDR2: SGHDT, YYEEEE. V lost 3 bases and J lost 0, with 17 bases in between. The CDR3 contains 17 residues. As DNA, the CDR3 is TGTGCCAGCAGCTCCCCTGCTGGACTGTCTAGCACAGATACGCAGTATTTT. Translating gives CASSSPAGLSSTDTQYF.

This clone came up once. The chain has TRBV7-6 and TRBJ2-1; 10 nucleotides line up with TRBD2. Germline CDR1 is SGHVS and CDR2 is FNYEAQ. J gave up 0 bases and V 4 bases, and 6 bases lay outside the gene matches. This CDR3 is 17 amino acids long. CDR3 sequence: CASSSLAGGLSYNEQFF. DNA of the CDR3: TGTGCCAGCAGCTCCTTAGCGGGGGGCCTCTCCTACAATGAGCAGTTCTTC. The entire variable domain, with the rest obtained from reference TRBV7-6 and TRBJ2-1, is as follows: GAGVSQSPRYKVTKRGQDVALRCDPISGHVSLYWYRQALGQGPEFLTYFNYEAQQDKSGLPNDRFSAERPEGSISTLTIQRTEQRDSAMYRCASSSLAGGLSYNEQFFGPGTRLTVL.

The chain carries TRBV30 and TRBJ2-3; maybe TRBD2 (7 bases). Trimming took 5 bases from V and 2 from J, leaving 17 bases between them. There are 15 residues in the CDR3. The germline V gene encodes CDR1 GTSNPN and CDR2 SVGIG (reference sequence). CDR3 DNA sequence: TGTGCCTGGGGGAGGGGGGCTCGGACCACAGATACGCAGTATTTT. This sequence encodes CAWGRGARTTDTQYF.

The chain is built from TRBV5-4 and TRBJ1-1; D gene unclear. Germline CDR1 reads SGHNT; CDR2 reads YYREEE (reference sequence). The CDR3 covers 14 residues. Trimming took off 1 base at V and 7 bases at J, with 14 bases between the two ends. The CDR3 nucleotides read TGTGCCAGCAGCTTGCTTAGTGGTAGCGGTGAAGCTTTCTTT. Translation gives CASSLLSGSGEAFF.

V gene TRBV28 combines with J gene TRBJ2-5, with TRBD2 matching 13 bases. Germline CDR1 is MDHEN and CDR2 is SYDVKM. V shed 3 bases and J 3 bases; nucleotides not matched to a gene: 4. The CDR3 length is 16 residues. CDR3 DNA sequence: TGTGCCAGCAGTTTGGGGACTAGCGGGGTCGAAGAGACCCAGTACTTC. Translated: CASSLGTSGVEETQYF.

The rearrangement uses TRBV7-6 and TRBJ1-5; D unclear. V lost 4 bases and J 7 bases, leaving 11 bases between the germline ends. The CDR3 spans 13 residues. Germline V gives CDR1 SGHVS, CDR2 FNYEAQ. The CDR3 here is CASSSFGEQPQHF. The CDR3 coding sequence is TGTGCCAGCAGCTCCTTCGGCGAGCAGCCCCAGCATTTT.

The chain is built from TRBV2 and TRBJ2-7; no definite D call. The CDR3 has 12 residues. The V gene lost 5 bases and the J gene lost 2 bases, with 7 bases spanning the gap. The V gene's germline CDR1 is SNHLY and CDR2 FYNNEI. The chain's CDR3 is CASSSLAYEQYF. As DNA, the CDR3 is TGTGCCAGCAGTTCGCTCGCCTACGAGCAGTACTTC.

Concerning this clone: Within the sample, other DNA sequences also encode this same CDR3. V usage is TRBV19 and J usage is TRBJ1-6; maybe TRBD1 (5 bases). The ends were cut back, 5 bases at V and 5 bases at J, with 10 bases in the middle. Germline assignment: CDR1 LNHDA and CDR2 SQIVND (reference sequence). This CDR3 contains 14 residues. The CDR3 loop reads CASSGQGHNSPLHF. The CDR3 DNA follows: TGTGCCAGTAGTGGGCAGGGCCATAATTCACCCCTCCACTTT.

CDR3 sequence reads: CASSLSRGGDTGELFF. As DNA, the CDR3 is TGTGCCAGCAGTTTATCGAGAGGGGGGGACACCGGGGAGCTGTTTTTT. This chain links TRBV27 with TRBJ2-2; D is perhaps TRBD2 (7 bases). The germline gives CDR1 MNHEY, CDR2 SMNVEV (reference sequence). The V end was cut by 0 bases, the J end by 3 bases, with 11 bases between. CDR3 length: 16 residues.

This chain joins TRBV9 and TRBJ2-5, with 9 bases identical to TRBD1. V was pared by 7 bases and J by 2 bases, with 9 bases of the junction left unmatched. The CDR3 totals 15 residues. Germline V CDR1 and CDR2: SGDLS, YYNGEE. In DNA form, the CDR3 reads TGTGCCAGCCGACCCGGGACAGGGACGCAAGAGACCCAGTACTTC. It codes for CASRPGTGTQETQYF.

This chain connects TRBV19 to TRBJ1-6; D is unclear. The CDR3 consists of 14 residues. Germline V CDR1 and CDR2: LNHDA, SQIVND (reference sequence). The ends were cut back, 5 bases at V and 6 bases at J, with 11 bases in the middle. Here the CDR3 reads CASSRVERNSPLHF. CDR3 DNA sequence: TGTGCCAGTAGTCGGGTTGAACGTAATTCACCCCTCCACTTT.

This clone turned up a few times. In nucleotides, the CDR3 is TGTGCCAGTAGTCCCCGCGGGCTTGGCACTGAAGCTTTCTTT. Its translation is CASSPRGLGTEAFF. The V call is TRBV19, the J call TRBJ1-1; D gene unclear. The V gene's germline CDR1 is LNHDA and CDR2 SQIVND (reference sequence). CDR3 size: 14 residues. The V end was cut by 5 bases, the J end by 4 bases, with 14 bases between.

The V call is TRBV7-9, the J call TRBJ2-7, with 7 bases that match TRBD2. After removal of 0 bases from V and 5 bases from J, the junction contained 1 base not matched to a gene. In germline, CDR1 is SEHNR, CDR2 FQNEAQ (reference sequence). The CDR3 is 13 amino acids. The CDR3 nucleotides are TGTGCCAGCAGCTTAGCGGGGAGGGACGAGCAGTACTTC. Its translation is CASSLAGRDEQYF.

The genes are TRBV5-4 and TRBJ1-6; D is unresolved. Per the germline V gene, CDR1 is SGHNT and CDR2 is YYREEE (reference sequence). V was trimmed by 0 bases and J by 13 bases, leaving 17 bases between them. This CDR3 has 15 amino acids. DNA for the CDR3: TGTGCCAGCAGCTTGGAACCGACGGACTTCCTGCCCCTCCACTTT. It is translated as CASSLEPTDFLPLHF.

The J gene is TRBJ2-5, the V gene TRBV7-6; D call uncertain. Trimming shortened V by 1 base and J by 1 base, and 10 bases separated the two germline ends. The CDR3 consists of 15 residues. Germline CDR1 reads SGHVS; CDR2 reads FNYEAQ. CDR3 sequence reads: CASSLGRLVQETQYF. Here the CDR3 DNA reads TGTGCCAGCAGCTTAGGGCGGCTGGTCCAAGAGACCCAGTACTTC.

With regard to this clone: The germline gene is not matched at one end of the junction; a read error may be the cause. The chain uses TRBV2 and TRBJ1-6; D is undetermined. There are 12 residues in the CDR3. CDR1 is SNHLY, CDR2 FYNNEI, per germline. The CDR3 loop is CASTSSGSLLHF. The CDR3, as DNA: TGTGCCAGCACATCGTCGGGTTCACTCCTCCACTTT.

CDR3 protein: CSVDGFESGSTDTQYF. In nucleotides, the CDR3 is TGCAGCGTTGACGGGTTTGAGTCGGGGAGCACAGATACGCAGTATTTT. This rearrangement joins TRBV29-1 to TRBJ2-3; a possible D gene is TRBD2 (5 bases). The CDR3 covers 16 residues. Per germline, CDR1 SQVTM and CDR2 ANQGSEA. Trimming left V 3 bases short and J 0 bases short, with 16 bases between.